This passage covers 30 T cell receptor beta chains from one sample sequenced in a study of lymphopenia after photon versus proton radiotherapy (dated by TCRdb to the late 2010s). Library preparation was by the immunoSEQ multiplex PCR assay. TCRdb's version of the immuneACCESS table is confined to in-frame rearrangements and falls short of the full clone set. An unresolved V gene accounts for under half of the shortfall where checked; the remainder is of unknown origin. In this sample the table shows tens of thousands of clones, around 85% of which occur a single time. The ten largest clones take up around 20% of the sample. The sequenced sample was peripheral blood, obtained from a patient treated with photon-based radiotherapy. Receptor source: a man aged 55-75 years with pancreatic cancer.

The chain is built from TRBV6-6 and TRBJ2-4, with 8 bases identical to TRBD1. The V gene's germline CDR1 is MNHNY and CDR2 SVGAGI (reference sequence). The CDR3 sequence is 15 residues long. Trimming took 6 bases from V and 7 from J; bases not matched to a gene: 11. CDR3 region: CASSYNRQGKNIQYF. In DNA form, the CDR3 reads TGTGCCAGCAGCTATAACAGACAGGGGAAGAACATTCAGTACTTC.

CDR3: CASSLAGGQETQYF. Here the CDR3 DNA reads TGTGCCAGCAGTCTAGCGGGGGGCCAAGAGACCCAGTACTTC. V usage is TRBV11-3 and J usage is TRBJ2-5; TRBD2 matches at 11 bases. Germline CDR1 is SGHNT and CDR2 is YENEEA. The V and J ends lost 6 bases and 1 base, in that order; junction bases with no gene match: 1. CDR3 length: 14 residues. The whole variable domain, filled in from reference TRBV11-3 and TRBJ2-5, reads EAGVVQSPRYKIIEKKQPVAFWCNPISGHNTLYWYLQNLGQGPELLIRYENEEAVDDSQLPKDRFSAERLKGVDSTLKIQPAELGDSAVYLCASSLAGGQETQYFGPGTRLLVL.

The J gene is TRBJ2-1, the V gene TRBV15; D gene unclear. V shed 1 base and J shed 0 bases, with 13 bases lying between them. Germline V gives CDR1 LNHNV, CDR2 YYDKDF (reference sequence). The CDR3 extends over 17 amino acids. The CDR3 loop reads CATSRVGTASSYNEQFF. The DNA of the CDR3 is TGTGCCACCAGCAGAGTAGGAACGGCTAGCTCCTACAATGAGCAGTTCTTC. The whole variable domain, filled in from reference TRBV15 and TRBJ2-1, reads DAMVIQNPRYQVTQFGKPVTLSCSQTLNHNVMYWYQQKSSQAPKLLFHYYDKDFNNEADTPDNFQSRRPNTSFCFLDIRSPGLGDTAMYLCATSRVGTASSYNEQFFGPGTRLTVL.

The chain recombines TRBV5-4 with TRBJ2-1; the D is unclear. The germline V gene has CDR1 SGHNT and CDR2 YYREEE (reference sequence). The CDR3 has 12 residues. Trimming removed 0 bases from V and 8 bases from J, with 6 bases in between. CDR3 sequence reads: CASSLEDDEQFF. The CDR3 region has the DNA TGTGCCAGCAGCTTGGAGGATGATGAGCAGTTCTTC.

CDR3 sequence reads: CASSYGLTYEQYF. The CDR3 DNA follows: TGTGCCAGCAGTTACGGGCTAACCTACGAGCAGTACTTC. The chain carries TRBV6-5 and TRBJ2-7; D is uncertain. CDR1 is MNHEY, CDR2 SVGAGI, per germline. The CDR3 extends over 13 amino acids. With 2 bases removed from V and 2 bases from J, the gap between germline ends came to 7 bases.

The chain links TRBV21-1 to TRBJ1-4; the listed D gene, TRBD1, was not tested against the DNA. TRBV21-1 is a recognized pseudogene. The CDR3 loop spans 15 amino acids. CDR3 in amino acids: CASSSYRAGNEKLFF. In DNA, the CDR3 is TGTGCCAGCAGCAGCTACAGGGCTGGTAATGAAAAACTGTTTTTT.

The CDR3 reads CASSRGLAGGADTQYF. CDR3 nucleotides: TGTGCCAGCAGTCGCGGACTAGCGGGGGGTGCAGATACGCAGTATTTT. This chain uses TRBV6-6 with TRBJ2-3; TRBD2 matches 14 bases. This CDR3 has 16 residues. Germline CDR1 is MNHNY and CDR2 is SVGAGI (reference sequence). J lost 4 bases, V lost 5 bases, and 5 bases had no gene match.

V and J are TRBV5-1 and TRBJ2-3; D might be TRBD1 or TRBD2, each matching 6 bases. The V end lost 3 bases, the J end lost 3 bases, and 17 bases lay between the germline ends. Germline loops: CDR1 SGHRS, CDR2 YFSETQ. This CDR3 is built from 16 residues. Here the CDR3 reads CASSSGSWGATDTQYF. As DNA, the CDR3 is TGCGCCAGCAGCTCTGGTTCCTGGGGGGCAACAGATACGCAGTATTTT.

This chain links TRBV10-3 with TRBJ1-1; 7 bases match TRBD1. This CDR3 is built from 12 residues. The junction had 4 bases not matched to a gene; V was cut back by 8 bases and J by 4 bases. Per germline, CDR1 ENHRY and CDR2 SYGVKD. The CDR3 reads CAIGPGGTEAFF. The CDR3, as DNA: TGTGCCATCGGGCCAGGGGGCACTGAAGCTTTCTTT.

The chain links TRBV5-5 to TRBJ2-2; 7 bases map to TRBD1. CDR3 size: 15 residues. Looked up from germline, CDR1 is SGHKS and CDR2 is YYEKEE (reference sequence). With 0 bases clipped from V and 7 bases from J, the junction kept 6 bases outside the gene matches. This CDR3 reads CASSLVAGGHGELFF. CDR3 bases: TGTGCCAGCAGCTTGGTGGCAGGGGGTCACGGGGAGCTGTTTTTT.

The chain is built from TRBV2 and TRBJ2-7; 9 nucleotides match TRBD1. This CDR3 region has 13 residues. The germline V gene encodes CDR1 SNHLY and CDR2 FYNNEI. J gave up 2 bases and V 7 bases, and 3 bases lay outside the gene matches. The CDR3 here is CASKDRGPYEQYF. DNA of the CDR3: TGTGCCAGCAAGGACAGGGGCCCCTACGAGCAGTACTTC.

This rearrangement joins TRBV27 to TRBJ1-6, with a weak D call TRBD1 (5 bases). From germline, CDR1 is MNHEY and CDR2 SMNVEV (reference sequence). The CDR3 covers 14 residues. The V end lost 5 bases, the J end lost 10 bases, and 15 bases lay between the germline ends. The CDR3 reads CASSPRGGRSPLHF. The CDR3 DNA reads as TGTGCCAGCAGTCCCCGGGGGGGTAGGTCACCCCTCCACTTT.

The V call is TRBV19, the J call TRBJ2-6; 7 bases are a match to TRBD2. The CDR3 is 17 amino acids. The ends lost 3 bases at V and 0 bases at J; junction bases unmatched: 5. Germline loops: CDR1 LNHDA, CDR2 SQIVND (reference sequence). CDR3 sequence: CASSIAGVDSGANVLTF. CDR3 in DNA: TGTGCCAGTAGTATTGCGGGGGTAGACTCTGGGGCCAACGTCCTGACTTTC. Complete variable domain (other parts from reference TRBV19 and TRBJ2-6): DGGITQSPKYLFRKEGQNVTLSCEQNLNHDAMYWYRQDPGQGLRLIYYSQIVNDFQKGDIAEGYSVSREKKESFPLTVTSAQKNPTAFYLCASSIAGVDSGANVLTFGAGSRLTVL.

V and J are TRBV5-1 and TRBJ2-5; perhaps TRBD2 as D (6 bases). There are 15 residues in the CDR3. The V gene's germline CDR1 is SGHRS and CDR2 YFSETQ. The ends were cut back, 7 bases at V and 1 base at J, with 17 bases in the middle. The CDR3 protein is CASAGTGDVQETQYF. Here the CDR3 DNA reads TGCGCCAGCGCTGGGACTGGAGATGTCCAAGAGACCCAGTACTTC.

The chain joins TRBV7-9 to TRBJ2-2; D not certain. V lost 5 bases and J lost 4, with 5 bases in between. Germline CDR1 reads SEHNR; CDR2 reads FQNEAQ (reference sequence). The CDR3 loop spans 12 amino acids. In nucleotides, the CDR3 is TGTGCCAGCAGCCGACGCACCGGGGAGCTGTTTTTT. Translated, it gives CASSRRTGELFF.

V gene TRBV7-2 combines with J gene TRBJ1-2, with D possibly being TRBD1 (6 bases). The CDR3 extends over 13 amino acids. The germline V gene encodes CDR1 SGHTA and CDR2 FQGNSA. The germline V and J ends were trimmed by 3 bases and 7 bases, with 12 bases remaining between them. The CDR3 region is CASSFPGGTGYTF. The DNA for the CDR3 is TGTGCCAGCAGCTTTCCCGGGGGCACTGGCTACACCTTC.

The V gene is TRBV13, the J gene TRBJ2-1, with no clear D. Germline-derived CDR1 and CDR2 are PRHDT and FYEKMQ (reference sequence). There are 18 residues in the CDR3. Trimming shortened V by 2 bases and J by 8 bases, and 25 bases separated the two germline ends. The DNA of the CDR3 is TGTGCCAGCAGCTTAAGCCTTCCCAAAGGGTGGGAAATCGATGAGCAGTTCTTC. Translation gives CASSLSLPKGWEIDEQFF.

The rearrangement joins TRBV30 to TRBJ1-5; D is unclear. V was shortened by 5 bases and J by 3 bases, with 8 bases between the two germline ends. The germline gives CDR1 GTSNPN, CDR2 SVGIG (reference sequence). There are 12 residues in the CDR3. CDR3 DNA sequence: TGTGCCTGGGGTGGATTCAATCAGCCCCAGCATTTT. As protein: CAWGGFNQPQHF.

This clone came up once. V usage is TRBV6-4 and J usage is TRBJ2-3; TRBD1 agrees at 11 bases. CDR1 is MRHNA, CDR2 SNTAGT, per germline. Unmatched junction bases numbered 1, after V lost 6 bases and J lost 2 bases. The CDR3 totals 14 residues. The CDR3: CASSGQGATDTQYF. The CDR3 DNA reads TGTGCCAGCAGCGGACAGGGGGCCACAGATACGCAGTATTTT.

The V and J genes are TRBV7-2 and TRBJ1-1; D is possibly TRBD1 (6 bases). Trimming cost V 2 bases and J 6 bases, with 13 bases left between them. Per germline, CDR1 SGHTA and CDR2 FQGNSA. This CDR3 region has 14 residues. In DNA, the CDR3 is TGTGCCAGCAGCTTATCTCAGGGGCAAGCTGAAGCTTTCTTT. Encoded protein: CASSLSQGQAEAFF.

The chain couples TRBV27 to TRBJ2-1, with 9 bases identical to TRBD2. The junction had 13 bases not matched to a gene; V was cut back by 4 bases and J by 6 bases. Germline CDR1 MNHEY, CDR2 SMNVEV (reference sequence). The CDR3 is 17 residues long. The CDR3 DNA follows: TGTGCCAGCAGTTCAACAATAGCGGGGGAACATAGCAATGAGCAGTTCTTC. Amino acids: CASSSTIAGEHSNEQFF.

V gene TRBV11-2 combines with J gene TRBJ2-7, with 8 bases aligning to TRBD1. Germline trimming cut 7 bases from V and 3 bases from J; bases unmatched to any gene: 5. The CDR3 runs to 13 residues. Germline lookup yields CDR1 SGHAT and CDR2 FQNNGV. The CDR3 reads CASNPTGVYEQYF. CDR3 nucleotides: TGTGCCAGCAACCCGACAGGGGTCTACGAGCAGTACTTC. The entire variable domain, with the rest obtained from reference TRBV11-2 and TRBJ2-7, is as follows: EAGVAQSPRYKIIEKRQSVAFWCNPISGHATLYWYQQILGQGPKLLIQFQNNGVVDDSQLPKDRFSAERLKGVDSTLKIQPAKLEDSAVYLCASNPTGVYEQYFGPGTRLTVT.

The chain has TRBV13 and TRBJ2-7; possibly TRBD1 for D (5 bases). V was clipped by 6 bases and J by 3 bases, with 9 bases between them. Germline V gene data show CDR1 as PRHDT and CDR2 as FYEKMQ (reference sequence). This CDR3 region has 12 residues. DNA for the CDR3: TGTGCCAGCAGAGGGGCAGGCTACGAGCAGTACTTC. Protein: CASRGAGYEQYF.

This chain connects TRBV10-3 to TRBJ1-1; D unresolved. The ends were cut back, 8 bases at V and 8 bases at J, with 18 bases in the middle. The CDR3 spans 13 residues. Germline lookup yields CDR1 ENHRY and CDR2 SYGVKD. The CDR3 DNA follows: TGTGCCATCGGATCAACCCAGAACCCCGAAGCTTTCTTT. It encodes CAIGSTQNPEAFF.

Only one count was recorded for this clone. V is TRBV9 and J is TRBJ2-2; D is unclear. The CDR3 has 12 amino acids. V was cut by 5 bases and J by 6 bases, with 8 bases left in between. Germline CDR1 SGDLS, CDR2 YYNGEE. This CDR3 reads CASRASAGELFF. The CDR3 nucleotides are TGTGCCAGCAGAGCGTCGGCCGGGGAGCTGTTTTTT. Full variable domain (rest looked up from reference TRBV9 and TRBJ2-2): DSGVTQTPKHLITATGQRVTLRCSPRSGDLSVYWYQQSLDQGLQFLIQYYNGEERAKGNILERFSAQQFPDLHSELNLSSLELGDSALYFCASRASAGELFFGEGSRLTVL.

This sequence joins TRBV5-1 and TRBJ2-5, with 9 bases that match TRBD1. The V gene's germline CDR1 is SGHRS and CDR2 YFSETQ. Losses at the gene ends were 4 bases for V and 1 base for J; bases not matched to a gene: 8. CDR3 size: 16 residues. The CDR3 sequence is CASSRGQGGFQETQYF. The CDR3 nucleotides are TGCGCCAGCAGCCGGGGACAGGGTGGTTTCCAAGAGACCCAGTACTTC.

The rearrangement uses TRBV7-3 and TRBJ1-2; D is uncertain. This CDR3 contains 15 residues. In germline, CDR1 is SGHTA, CDR2 FQGTGA. Trimming left V 0 bases short and J 8 bases short, with 16 bases between. CDR3 protein: CASSLTYSPIGGYTF. CDR3 sequence (DNA): TGTGCCAGCAGCTTAACTTACAGCCCAATTGGGGGCTACACCTTC.

This clone was observed a single time. V usage is TRBV5-1 and J usage is TRBJ1-1; possibly TRBD1 for D (6 bases). V lost 2 bases and J lost 0, with 8 bases in between. This CDR3 has 14 amino acids. Germline CDR1 SGHRS, CDR2 YFSETQ. CDR3: CASSFGQLNTEAFF. CDR3 sequence (DNA): TGCGCCAGCAGCTTCGGACAGCTGAACACTGAAGCTTTCTTT. The variable domain in full, completed from reference TRBV5-1 and TRBJ1-1, reads KAGVTQTPRYLIKTRGQQVTLSCSPISGHRSVSWYQQTPGQGLQFLFEYFSETQRNKGNFPGRFSGRQFSNSRSEMNVSTLELGDSALYLCASSFGQLNTEAFFGQGTRLTVV.

The chain links TRBV4-2 to TRBJ2-3; 9 bases line up with TRBD2. V was pared by 0 bases and J by 7 bases, with 8 bases of the junction left unmatched. CDR3 length: 16 residues. CDR1 is LGHNA and CDR2 is YNFKEQ in the germline V gene. CDR3 sequence: CASSQDSASGDNTQYF. The CDR3 DNA sequence: TGTGCCAGCAGCCAAGATTCGGCTAGCGGGGATAATACGCAGTATTTT.

The chain recombines TRBV30 with TRBJ1-6; D unresolved. This CDR3 contains 15 residues. V lost 5 bases and J lost 6, with 17 bases in between. Germline lookup yields CDR1 GTSNPN and CDR2 SVGIG (reference sequence). The CDR3 sequence: CAWGKPGLLNSPLHF. As DNA, the CDR3 is TGTGCCTGGGGCAAACCGGGCCTACTTAATTCACCCCTCCACTTT.